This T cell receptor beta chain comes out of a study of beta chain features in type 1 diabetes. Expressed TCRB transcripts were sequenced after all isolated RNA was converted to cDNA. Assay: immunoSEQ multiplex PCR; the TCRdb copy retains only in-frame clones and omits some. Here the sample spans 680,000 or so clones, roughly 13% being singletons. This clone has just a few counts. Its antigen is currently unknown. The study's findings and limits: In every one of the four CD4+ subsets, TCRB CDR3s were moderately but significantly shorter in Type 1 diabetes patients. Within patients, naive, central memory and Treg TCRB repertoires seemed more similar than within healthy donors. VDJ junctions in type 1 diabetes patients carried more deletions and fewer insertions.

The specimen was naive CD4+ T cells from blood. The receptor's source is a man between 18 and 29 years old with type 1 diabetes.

The CDR3 is CASRLGGSPLHF. The CDR3, as DNA: TGTGCCAGCAGGCTAGGGGGTTCACCCCTCCACTTT. This sequence joins TRBV6-1 and TRBJ1-6; D may be TRBD1 (6 bases). Germline CDR1 is MNHNS and CDR2 is SASEGT. This CDR3 comprises 12 residues. Trimming shortened V by 6 bases and J by 9 bases, and 9 bases separated the two germline ends.